These 15 T cell receptor beta chains share one sample of origin, sequenced in a study of post-analysis software for immune sequencing data. Overall study results and limits: Several TRBV segments occurring more often in patients than controls included TRBV5-6, TRBV5-1 and TRBV20-1.

Built from TCR beta cDNA, the libraries had unique molecular identifiers in them. TCRdb re-called the PCR reads through MiXCR, storing one row per CDR3 protein. The table has about half a million distinct CDR3 sequences, around 40% seen once. No antigen is known for these receptors. Sequenced sample: blood. Source of these receptors: a girl under 18 with multiple sclerosis.

The V gene is TRBV12-3 or TRBV12-4, the J gene TRBJ2-7; tentative D call: TRBD2 (5 bases). This CDR3 spans 14 amino acids. V gave up 0 bases and J gave up 6 bases, with 12 bases separating them. The CDR3 here is CASSLASGVCEQYF. The CDR3 DNA reads as TGTGCCAGCAGTTTAGCGTCCGGGGTTTGCGAGCAGTACTTC.

The chain links TRBV12-3 or TRBV12-4 to TRBJ2-7; 7 nucleotides match TRBD1. V lost 5 bases, J lost 1 base, and 8 bases stayed unmatched. CDR3 length: 15 amino acids. In DNA form, the CDR3 reads TGTGCCAGCAGTCTTGGGACAGAGCCTTCCTACGAGCAGTACTTC. Translated: CASSLGTEPSYEQYF.

This chain uses TRBV7-9 with TRBJ2-3; D is unresolved. Deletions cut 5 bases from V and 4 bases from J, with 13 bases between. The CDR3 sequence is 14 residues long. Germline V lookup: CDR1 SEHNR, CDR2 FQNEAQ (reference sequence). The CDR3 DNA reads TGTGCCAGCAGCCCCTCCTTAGAGCCAGATACGCAGTATTTT. Its protein is CASSPSLEPDTQYF.

This clonotype showed up just a few times. Relative to the germline gene, one junction end is altered; a read error may explain this. The rearrangement joins TRBV6-1 to TRBJ2-5; TRBD2 might be the D (5 bases). Germline V gene lookup returns CDR1 MNHNS and CDR2 SASEGT. The CDR3 covers 16 residues. The CDR3 sequence is CASSESPGFVVETQYF. The CDR3 DNA is TGTGCCAGCAGTGAATCCCCGGGGTTCGTTGTGGAGACCCAGTACTTT.

This clonotype has just a few counts. The J gene is TRBJ2-3, the V gene TRBV29-1; the match to TRBD2 covers 7 bases. The CDR3 runs to 16 residues. Per the germline V gene, CDR1 is SQVTM and CDR2 is ANQGSEA. Trimming at V came to 3 bases and at J to 3 bases, leaving 12 bases not matched to a gene. CDR3 DNA sequence: TGCAGCGTTGACGGGCTAGCGGACACTGATACAGATACGCAGTATTTT. This translates into CSVDGLADTDTDTQYF.

The rearrangement joins TRBV4-1 to TRBJ2-4; D possibly corresponds to TRBD1 (6 bases). Between the trimmed V and J ends, which lost 4 bases and 6 bases, there was a span of 10 bases. CDR1 MGHRA and CDR2 YSYEKL come from the germline V gene. CDR3 length equals 13 residues. The CDR3 DNA follows: TGCGCCAGCAGCCCCAGGGGAAGAAACATTCAGTACTTC. Translation: CASSPRGRNIQYF.

The V gene is TRBV27, the J gene TRBJ1-5, with D hard to call. V was trimmed by 6 bases and J by 0 bases, leaving 18 bases between them. This CDR3 is built from 17 residues. In germline, CDR1 is MNHEY, CDR2 SMNVEV (reference sequence). The CDR3 loop reads CASRPHTDLYSNQPQHF. CDR3 DNA sequence: TGTGCCAGCAGACCCCACACTGACCTCTATAGCAATCAGCCCCAGCATTTT.

This clonotype was seen repeatedly, ten times or more. The chain couples TRBV11-2 to TRBJ1-2, with 9 nucleotides matching TRBD1. V shed 6 bases, J shed 5 bases, and the junction held 4 bases outside the gene matches. CDR1 is SGHAT, CDR2 FQNNGV, per germline. The CDR3 runs 13 residues. The CDR3 loop is CASSLGTGYGYTF. CDR3 nucleotide sequence: TGTGCCAGCAGTTTGGGGACAGGGTATGGCTACACCTTC.

The chain has TRBV11-2 and TRBJ2-1; no clear D. The CDR3 is 16 amino acids. Germline assignment: CDR1 SGHAT and CDR2 FQNNGV. V gave up 0 bases and J gave up 2 bases, with 11 bases separating them. CDR3 protein: CASSLDSGSPYNEQFF. In nucleotides, the CDR3 is TGTGCCAGCAGCTTAGATTCCGGTTCACCCTACAATGAGCAGTTCTTC.

The V gene is TRBV6-1, the J gene TRBJ2-1, with 13 bases fitting TRBD2. V gave up 6 bases and J gave up 1 base; unmatched junction bases: 9. The CDR3 consists of 18 residues. Looked up from germline, CDR1 is MNHNS and CDR2 is SASEGT. The CDR3: CASSLGLAGDLSYNEQFF. As DNA, the CDR3 is TGTGCCAGCAGCCTAGGACTAGCGGGAGACCTGTCCTACAATGAGCAGTTCTTC.

This clonotype was observed a handful of times. The rearrangement uses TRBV29-1 and TRBJ2-7; D is undetermined. V was pared by 0 bases and J by 4 bases, with 10 bases between. This CDR3 has 13 amino acids. Looked up from germline, CDR1 is SQVTM and CDR2 is ANQGSEA. In nucleotides, the CDR3 is TGCAGCGTTGAAGATCTGGTAACGTACGAGCAGTACTTC. Translation gives CSVEDLVTYEQYF.

V gene TRBV20-1 combines with J gene TRBJ2-1, with D tentatively TRBD2 (5 bases). V lost 3 bases and J lost 6, with 15 bases in between. This CDR3 region has 14 residues. The germline V gene has CDR1 DFQATT and CDR2 SNEGSKA (reference sequence). CDR3 DNA: TGCAGTGCTAGTAGTGGGAGAGGGATCAATGAGCAGTTCTTC. This gives the protein CSASSGRGINEQFF.

A few counts support this clonotype. The rearrangement joins TRBV20-1 to TRBJ2-1; 12 positions agree with TRBD2. Germline CDR1 DFQATT, CDR2 SNEGSKA (reference sequence). The V and J ends lost 1 base and 7 bases, in that order; junction bases with no gene match: 5. The CDR3 is 15 residues long. Here the CDR3 DNA reads TGCAGTGCTAGAGGTCTAGCGGGAGGGTGGAATGAGCAGTTCTTC. This translates into CSARGLAGGWNEQFF.

The chain has TRBV20-1 and TRBJ2-2; 9 nucleotides agree with TRBD2. The germline CDR1 and CDR2 sequences are DFQATT and SNEGSKA (reference sequence). The length of the CDR3 is 14 residues. Trimming took 7 bases from V and 1 from J; bases not matched to a gene: 4. CDR3 nucleotide sequence: TGCAGTGTTGGGACTAGCTTGAACACCGGGGAGCTGTTTTTT. Translating gives CSVGTSLNTGELFF.

The rearrangement joins TRBV19 to TRBJ2-6, with TRBD1 matching over 8 bases. J gave up 4 bases and V 6 bases, and 8 bases lay outside the gene matches. The CDR3 runs to 16 residues. CDR1 and CDR2 from the germline V gene are LNHDA and SQIVND (reference sequence). The CDR3 loop is CASSDRGTAGANVLTF. The CDR3 DNA is TGTGCCAGTAGCGACAGGGGAACAGCCGGGGCCAACGTCCTGACTTTC. Supplemented by reference TRBV19 and TRBJ2-6, the full variable domain reads DGGITQSPKYLFRKEGQNVTLSCEQNLNHDAMYWYRQDPGQGLRLIYYSQIVNDFQKGDIAEGYSVSREKKESFPLTVTSAQKNPTAFYLCASSDRGTAGANVLTFGAGSRLTVL.